Here is one TCR beta chain with its context. Its antigen is unidentified. TCRdb re-called the 5' RACE reads; one entry per CDR3 protein, DNA not given. The sample features 200,000 to 250,000 distinct CDR3 sequences, with under 8.5% in its top ten. The record originates from a study of monozygotic twins with inflammatory bowel disease. Overall study findings and caveats: Twin concordance left repertoire similarity unchanged, with limited power a possible explanation for this lack of difference.

The sequenced sample consisted of blood. The receptor was derived from a human donor with ulcerative colitis or Crohn's disease, or a healthy co-twin of an affected twin (not recorded which).

The CDR3 is CASGARGRYEQYF. The rearrangement joins TRBV6-2 or TRBV6-3 to TRBJ2-7; TCRdb indicates TRBD1, and absent DNA this call remains unverified. The CDR3 is 13 amino acids. CDR1 is MNHEY and CDR2 is SVGEGT in the germline V gene.